The rows below give T cell receptor beta chains drawn from one sample of a study of cytomegalovirus exposure and HLA in healthy donors. The protocol was immunoSEQ multiplex PCR, while the TCRdb copy is restricted to in-frame clones and leaves out a portion. Here the sample spans 40,000 to 55,000 clones, 70% to 80% being singletons. The specimen sequenced was PBMCs. These receptor sequences come from a woman in her thirties or forties in good health and CMV-seropositive. Each CDR3 is given with its conserved first and last residue. A D gene is named only where the DNA matches it firmly. Rows give clone size only sometimes, using once, few, many, or a class for an expanded clone.

DNA: TGTGCCAGCAGCACCAGGGGTGCCGGTGAAAAACTGTTTTTT
CDR3: CASSTRGAGEKLFF
D: .
V: TRBV5-4
J: TRBJ1-4
size: .

DNA: TGTGCCAGCAGTTATAGGGAGCACGAGCAGTACTTC
CDR3: CASSYREHEQYF
D: .
V: TRBV6-6
J: TRBJ2-7
size: .

DNA: TGTGCCAGTCTCCCCCCGTTGGGGCGGGGCACCGGGGAGCTGTTTTTT
CDR3: CASLPPLGRGTGELFF
D: .
V: TRBV19
J: TRBJ2-2
size: .

DNA: TGTGCCAGCAGCCCAAGGGGGGGCCTCATCTCCTACGAGCAGTACTTC
CDR3: CASSPRGGLISYEQYF
D: .
V: TRBV9
J: TRBJ2-7
size: .

DNA: TGTGCCAGCAGCGCCAGCGGGGTCGCGGGTACGCAGTATTTT
CDR3: CASSASGVAGTQYF
D: TRBD2
V: TRBV9
J: TRBJ2-3
size: .

DNA: TGTGCCAGCAGTTTCAACTCTGGAAACACCATATATTTT
CDR3: CASSFNSGNTIYF
D: .
V: TRBV27
J: TRBJ1-3
size: .

DNA: TGTGCCAGCAGGATCCGGGACAGGGGTGCAGATACGCAGTATTTT
CDR3: CASRIRDRGADTQYF
D: TRBD1
V: TRBV6-6
J: TRBJ2-3
size: .

DNA: TGTGCCAGCAGCACCGAGGACAGGGGTTACAATGAGCAGTTCTTC
CDR3: CASSTEDRGYNEQFF
D: TRBD1
V: TRBV7-9
J: TRBJ2-1
size: .

DNA: TGCGCCAGCAGCAAGGAGCGGGGGATCACTGAAGCTTTCTTT
CDR3: CASSKERGITEAFF
D: .
V: TRBV4-1
J: TRBJ1-1
size: once

DNA: TGTGCCAGCAGCTTAGTTAGGGACAGAGAAAAAGGGTACGAGCAGTACTTC
CDR3: CASSLVRDREKGYEQYF
D: TRBD1
V: TRBV7-9
J: TRBJ2-7
size: .

DNA: TGCGCCAGCAGCCAAGATTCCAGGGACTGGGGGAGAAATGAAAAACTGTTTTTT
CDR3: CASSQDSRDWGRNEKLFF
D: .
V: TRBV4-3
J: TRBJ1-4
size: .

DNA: TGCGCCAGCAGCCAAGTAGGAGCGGCTCGGGGGACCCAGTACTTC
CDR3: CASSQVGAARGTQYF
D: .
V: TRBV4-1
J: TRBJ2-5
size: .

DNA: TGTGCCAGCAGCGGGTCAGGGTCTTTAGGCGGCTACACCTTC
CDR3: CASSGSGSLGGYTF
D: .
V: TRBV9
J: TRBJ1-2
size: .

DNA: TGTGCCAGTAGCGCCGTCGGGTATCAGCCCCAGCATTTT
CDR3: CASSAVGYQPQHF
D: .
V: TRBV19
J: TRBJ1-5
size: .

DNA: TGCAGCGTTTATGTGGGCATCACAGATACGCAGTATTTT
CDR3: CSVYVGITDTQYF
D: .
V: TRBV29-1
J: TRBJ2-3
size: .

DNA: TGTGCCAGCAGCTTGAAGACTAGCGGGGTGGTTGGGGCCTACGAGCAGTACTTC
CDR3: CASSLKTSGVVGAYEQYF
D: TRBD2
V: TRBV5-4
J: TRBJ2-7
size: .

DNA: TGTGCCAGCAGCTTAGGGTTCGACAGGGCCGGGACAGATACGCAGTATTTT
CDR3: CASSLGFDRAGTDTQYF
D: TRBD1
V: TRBV7-9
J: TRBJ2-3
size: .

DNA: TGTGCCAGCAGCTTGGATCTACGGTCGGACAGGGGGGCTGGAAACACCATATATTTT
CDR3: CASSLDLRSDRGAGNTIYF
D: TRBD1
V: TRBV5-4
J: TRBJ1-3
size: .

DNA: TGTGCCAGCAGTTACGGGGGGGGCGGAAACTATGGCTACACCTTC
CDR3: CASSYGGGGNYGYTF
D: .
V: TRBV6-5
J: TRBJ1-2
size: .

DNA: TGTGCCTGGAGTGCGTACTCAGAGACCCAGTACTTC
CDR3: CAWSAYSETQYF
D: .
V: TRBV30
J: TRBJ2-5
size: .

DNA: TGTGCCAGCAGCTTGGGGGGCGCAAATCAGCCCCAGCATTTT
CDR3: CASSLGGANQPQHF
D: .
V: TRBV5-4
J: TRBJ1-5
size: .

DNA: TGTGCCAGCGGGCCTCCCGACAGGGGGCAAGAGACCCAGTACTTC
CDR3: CASGPPDRGQETQYF
D: TRBD1
V: TRBV6-1
J: TRBJ2-5
size: .

DNA: TGTGCCAGCAGCCCCCGGACAGGCGAGAACACTGAAGCTTTCTTT
CDR3: CASSPRTGENTEAFF
D: TRBD1
V: TRBV7-2
J: TRBJ1-1
size: .

DNA: TGTGCCTGGAGTGTACAGACCCAAGAGACCCAGTACTTC
CDR3: CAWSVQTQETQYF
D: .
V: TRBV30
J: TRBJ2-5
size: .

DNA: TGTGCCAGCTCTCGGGGGATCCAAGAGACCCAGTACTTC
CDR3: CASSRGIQETQYF
D: .
V: TRBV18
J: TRBJ2-5
size: .

DNA: TGTGCCAGCAGCTTGGGTAGGACCGGGGGCACAGATACGCAGTATTTT
CDR3: CASSLGRTGGTDTQYF
D: .
V: TRBV5-4
J: TRBJ2-3
size: .

DNA: TGTGCCAGCAGCTTACGGGGGACAGGCTCTGGAAACACCATATATTTT
CDR3: CASSLRGTGSGNTIYF
D: TRBD1
V: TRBV11-2
J: TRBJ1-3
size: .

DNA: TGTGCCAGCAGCCAAGTACAGGGTGAGCAGTACTTC
CDR3: CASSQVQGEQYF
D: .
V: TRBV7-9
J: TRBJ2-7
size: .

DNA: TGTGCCAGTAGTAACACCCGGGATCAGTACTTC
CDR3: CASSNTRDQYF
D: .
V: TRBV19
J: TRBJ2-5
size: .

DNA: TGTGCCAGCAGTTACTCGAGGGCCGGGTTAAACATTCAGTACTTC
CDR3: CASSYSRAGLNIQYF
D: .
V: TRBV6-5
J: TRBJ2-4
size: few

DNA: TGTGCCAGCAGCTTCGGACAGGGGGGGACTGAAGCTTTCTTT
CDR3: CASSFGQGGTEAFF
D: TRBD1
V: TRBV7-9
J: TRBJ1-1
size: few

DNA: TGTGCCAGCAGCTTAAATCTAATTTCGAACAATGAGCAGTTCTTC
CDR3: CASSLNLISNNEQFF
D: .
V: TRBV11-1
J: TRBJ2-1
size: .

DNA: TGTGCCAGCAGTGGAGGGGGGGGAGGACAGCCCCAGCATTTT
CDR3: CASSGGGGGQPQHF
D: .
V: TRBV2
J: TRBJ1-5
size: .

DNA: TGTGCCAGCAGCTGGGGGACTAGCGGAACAGATACGCAGTATTTT
CDR3: CASSWGTSGTDTQYF
D: TRBD2
V: TRBV28
J: TRBJ2-3
size: few

DNA: TGTGCCAGTAGTATGAACCAGGATCAGCCCCAGCATTTT
CDR3: CASSMNQDQPQHF
D: .
V: TRBV19
J: TRBJ1-5
size: .

DNA: TGCGCCAGCAGCTTGAAAGAGAACTATGGCTACACCTTC
CDR3: CASSLKENYGYTF
D: .
V: TRBV5-1
J: TRBJ1-2
size: .

DNA: TGCGCCAGCAGCCAAGAACCTAGCGGGGAAGAGACCCAGTACTTC
CDR3: CASSQEPSGEETQYF
D: TRBD2
V: TRBV4-3
J: TRBJ2-5
size: .

DNA: TGTGCCAGCAGTTTATACGCAGACTACCAGCAGTACTTC
CDR3: CASSLYADYQQYF
D: .
V: TRBV28
J: TRBJ2-7
size: few

DNA: TGTGCCAGCAGTTTAGTTAGGGGGAACACTGAAGCTTTCTTT
CDR3: CASSLVRGNTEAFF
D: .
V: TRBV28
J: TRBJ1-1
size: .

DNA: TGTGCCAGCTCTCCCAATATCCTCAGTAACACCGGGGAGCTGTTTTTT
CDR3: CASSPNILSNTGELFF
D: .
V: TRBV18
J: TRBJ2-2
size: once

DNA: TGTGCCAGCAGCTTGACAGCTAGCGGACCGTACCAAGAGACCCAGTACTTC
CDR3: CASSLTASGPYQETQYF
D: TRBD2
V: TRBV5-4
J: TRBJ2-5
size: .

DNA: TGTGCCAGCAGCTTAGGTAGGAGGGAAGGCTACACCTTC
CDR3: CASSLGRREGYTF
D: .
V: TRBV13
J: TRBJ1-2
size: few

DNA: TGCAGCGCCGATCCCACAGGGTCTAATGAAAAACTGTTTTTT
CDR3: CSADPTGSNEKLFF
D: .
V: TRBV29-1
J: TRBJ1-4
size: .

DNA: TGCGCCAGCAGCCATGGGCGGGACGGCATTAATTCACCCCTCCACTTT
CDR3: CASSHGRDGINSPLHF
D: .
V: TRBV4-1
J: TRBJ1-6
size: .

DNA: TGTGCCAGCAGCTTAATAAGCGATACGCAGTATTTT
CDR3: CASSLISDTQYF
D: .
V: TRBV7-2
J: TRBJ2-3
size: few

DNA: TGCAGCGTTGAAGACGGAGGAGATACGCAGTATTTT
CDR3: CSVEDGGDTQYF
D: .
V: TRBV29-1
J: TRBJ2-3
size: .

DNA: TGTGCCAGCAGACTAGACAGGGTTTGGAACACTGAAGCTTTCTTT
CDR3: CASRLDRVWNTEAFF
D: TRBD1
V: TRBV6-1
J: TRBJ1-1
size: few

DNA: TGTGCCAGCACCGCCCGAAAGGGGGATGAGCAGTTCTTC
CDR3: CASTARKGDEQFF
D: .
V: TRBV27
J: TRBJ2-1
size: .

DNA: TGCGCCAGCAGGGGCGGACAGGGGGGCTATGGCTACACCTTC
CDR3: CASRGGQGGYGYTF
D: TRBD1
V: TRBV5-1
J: TRBJ1-2
size: .

DNA: TGCGCCAGCAGCTCTCTCCCCTCCGCCGGGACAATTGTTTGGAACACTGAAGCTTTCTTT
CDR3: CASSSLPSAGTIVWNTEAFF
D: .
V: TRBV5-1
J: TRBJ1-1
size: .

DNA: TGTGCCAGCAGCCCGCGCGGACAGCCCTATGGCTACACCTTC
CDR3: CASSPRGQPYGYTF
D: .
V: TRBV7-9
J: TRBJ1-2
size: .

DNA: TGCGCCAGCAGCTTAGCTACGGACAGGGCGAGGGACGAGCAGTACTTC
CDR3: CASSLATDRARDEQYF
D: TRBD1
V: TRBV5-1
J: TRBJ2-7
size: .

DNA: TGTGCCAGCAGCATCCCCGGTCTAGCGGGGGGTCCTCTCTACAATGAGCAGTTCTTC
CDR3: CASSIPGLAGGPLYNEQFF
D: TRBD2
V: TRBV27
J: TRBJ2-1
size: once

DNA: TGTGCCAGCAGCTTTAAATCAGGGGGTCCCCACGAGCAGTACTTC
CDR3: CASSFKSGGPHEQYF
D: TRBD1
V: TRBV5-4
J: TRBJ2-7
size: .

DNA: TGCGCCAGCATGGGGACTAGCGGCCCCATGGAGCAGTACTTC
CDR3: CASMGTSGPMEQYF
D: TRBD2
V: TRBV10-2
J: TRBJ2-7
size: .

DNA: TGTGCCACCAGCAGAGGCGGGGGGGGTGAGACCCAGTACTTC
CDR3: CATSRGGGGETQYF
D: TRBD2
V: TRBV15
J: TRBJ2-5
size: .

DNA: TGTGCCAGCGGGAGGGCTCAGGGGTTGAGTGAAAAACTGTTTTTT
CDR3: CASGRAQGLSEKLFF
D: .
V: TRBV7-2
J: TRBJ1-4
size: .

DNA: TGCGCCAGCAGTGACCCCCTAACGAACTATGGCTACACCTTC
CDR3: CASSDPLTNYGYTF
D: .
V: TRBV10-2
J: TRBJ1-2
size: .